This T cell receptor (beta chain) is drawn from a study of blood T cell repertoires in COVID-19. Overall study: The United States, Italy and Spain provided the acute and convalescent COVID-19 samples. PBMCs, B-cell-depleted T cells, or T cells were the source of the cDNA or gDNA that made up the material.

Assignment of participants to cohorts was predicated upon participant-reported clinical history. Recovered status applied to Cohort 3 donors who had two consecutive negative PCRs. It also applied to those with clearance or with symptom resolution. Only a few counts were recorded for this clone. Libraries were prepared by immunoSEQ multiplex PCR; TCRdb keeps only in-frame clonotypes and omits some of them. The sample shows fewer than 200,000 clones, around four fifths of them seen only once. The CDR3 extends over 13 amino acids. V dropped 3 bases and J dropped 5 bases, with 7 bases sitting between them. Germline loops: CDR1 SGHDN, CDR2 FVKESK.

The sequence was collected from a woman in her fifties or sixties who had recovered from COVID-19. Sequencing input: PBMCs or T cells enriched from blood (not recorded which). The chain is built from TRBV14 and TRBJ2-2, with D maybe TRBD1 (5 bases). The CDR3 region has the DNA TGTGCCAGCAGCCAGACAGCTACCGGGGAGCTGTTTTTT. It specifies CASSQTATGELFF.